This T cell receptor beta chain was identified in a study of cytomegalovirus exposure and HLA in healthy donors. PCR employed 60 Vbeta and 13 Jbeta primers. Generated by immunoSEQ multiplex PCR, the TCRdb table keeps only in-frame clones and is missing some. The repertoire consists of over 150,000 clones, with roughly 80% occurring once and the leading ten covering nearly 8.5%. This clone was picked up one time. At one boundary the junction diverges from the germline segment, which might be a read error. This CDR3 contains 15 residues. The germline V gene encodes CDR1 MDHEN and CDR2 SYDVKM. The genes are TRBV28 and TRBJ1-2; D is perhaps TRBD1 (5 bases). The clonotype comes from a male donor in good health and CMV-seropositive. Source material: PBMCs. DNA for the CDR3: TGTGCCGGCAGTTTACTTTCGCGGGGACCGAGGGGCTACACCTTC. Translating gives CAGSLLSRGPRGYTF.